Listed below are T cell receptor beta chains from one sample, sequenced in a study of OX40 agonist ivuxolimab in advanced cancers. Clones were sequenced by immunoSEQ multiplex PCR, and TCRdb holds only the in-frame ones, with some missing. The profile shows under 200,000 clones, around 94% of them singletons. This specimen was CD4+ or CD8+ T cells sorted from blood, taken in a trial of the OX40 agonist ivuxolimab. The source of these receptors is an adult with an advanced solid tumor such as melanoma, head and neck, liver or kidney cancer. CDR3s include the opening cysteine and the closing phenylalanine or tryptophan. A D gene is named only where the DNA matches it firmly. Only some rows state a clone size, as once, few, many or a class for expanded clones.

TRBD1	TRBV19	TRBJ2-1	-	TGTGCCAGTAGTTCGGACCCCGGGACAGGCCTCAATGAGCAGTTCTTC	CASSSDPGTGLNEQFF
-	TRBV25-1	TRBJ2-5	-	TGTGCCAGCAGTTTGGGCCAAGAGACCCAGTACTTC	CASSLGQETQYF
-	TRBV7-9	TRBJ1-2	-	TGTGCCAGCAGCTACCCACAGGGTTCCGGCTACACCTTC	CASSYPQGSGYTF
TRBD1	TRBV5-1	TRBJ2-7	once	TGCGCCAGCAGCCCCGGACAGGGGGCGTACCACGAGCAGTACTTC	CASSPGQGAYHEQYF
TRBD1	TRBV30	TRBJ1-1	-	TGTGCCTGCCGGGACAGGGGGCGTGTGGGCACTGAAGCTTTCTTT	CACRDRGRVGTEAFF
-	TRBV5-5	TRBJ1-3	-	TGTGCCAGCAGCAATGCTGGGGGTGGAAACACCATATATTTT	CASSNAGGGNTIYF
-	TRBV5-1	TRBJ2-7	-	TGCGCCAGCAGCCGAGCAGGGGCGGGTCCGCGCGAGCAGTACTTC	CASSRAGAGPREQYF
TRBD2	TRBV4-2	TRBJ2-1	once	TGTGCCAGCAGCCGGCTAGCGGGGTCCTACAATGAGCAGTTCTTC	CASSRLAGSYNEQFF
-	TRBV27	TRBJ1-2	-	TGTGCCAGCAGTTTATCGATGGGGCAGGGTTACTATGGCTACACCTTC	CASSLSMGQGYYGYTF
-	TRBV5-8	TRBJ1-1	-	TGTGCCAGCAGCTTGTTCCTAAGCGGGAACACTGAAGCTTTCTTT	CASSLFLSGNTEAFF
-	TRBV4-3	TRBJ2-3	-	TGCGCCAGCAGCCAAGATGGCCAGGGCCCAGATACGCAGTATTTT	CASSQDGQGPDTQYF
-	TRBV29-1	TRBJ2-7	-	TGCAGCGCCCAAGGCAGGGCTGGCGGGTACGAGCAGTACTTC	CSAQGRAGGYEQYF
-	TRBV29-1	TRBJ2-1	-	TGCAGCGTCCATCCAGGGGGGGTGGAGCAGTTCTTC	CSVHPGGVEQFF
TRBD1	TRBV25-1	TRBJ2-2	-	TGTGCCAGCAGTGAATTTAGAGGGGGCAGGGTGAACACCGGGGAGCTGTTTTTT	CASSEFRGGRVNTGELFF
TRBD2	TRBV27	TRBJ2-5	-	TGTGCCAGCAGTCGGCGACTAGCGGGGGGCACACAAGAGACCCAGTACTTC	CASSRRLAGGTQETQYF
-	TRBV6-1	TRBJ2-1	-	TGTGCCAGCCTCGACCCTCAGGGGTATGAGCAGTTCTTC	CASLDPQGYEQFF
TRBD2	TRBV27	TRBJ2-3	-	TGTGCCAGCAGTCTGGCGTGGGCTAGCGGGAGTACAGATACGCAGTATTTT	CASSLAWASGSTDTQYF
-	TRBV5-4	TRBJ1-1	-	TGTGCCAGCAGTACACAAACAGGGATGGGCACTGAAGCTTTCTTT	CASSTQTGMGTEAFF
-	TRBV5-1	TRBJ2-7	-	TGCGCCAGCAGCCTCCCCGGCGGGCCTAGACCCGAGCAGTACTTC	CASSLPGGPRPEQYF
-	TRBV7-9	TRBJ2-6	-	TGTGCCAGCAGCTTAGAGGGGTCTGGGGCCAACGTCCTGACTTTC	CASSLEGSGANVLTF
-	TRBV5-1	TRBJ1-1	-	TGCGCCAGCAGTAGAACCTTCGGGAACACTGAAGCTTTCTTT	CASSRTFGNTEAFF
TRBD2	TRBV19	TRBJ2-7	few	TGTGCCAGTAGTATTCGGCTAGCGGGAGGACCCTACGAGCAGTACTTC	CASSIRLAGGPYEQYF
-	TRBV5-6	TRBJ2-1	-	TGTGCCAGCAGCTTAGGGACTCGGGGTTATGAGCAGTTCTTC	CASSLGTRGYEQFF